The clone carrying this TCR beta chain was observed many times. This sample was taken from a study of T cells in Graves' hyperthyroidism and ophthalmopathy. The TCR beta CDR3 regions underwent amplification using RNA transcripts as the source. RT-PCR in the first round (using the HTBI primer set) targeted the TCR CDR3. TCRdb re-derived calls from the multiplex PCR reads in MiXCR, one entry per CDR3 protein. The profile covers approximately 600,000 distinct CDR3 sequences, with less than 25% appearing a single time and 30% to 40% taken by the ten largest. CDR3 length equals 15 residues. V lost 4 bases, J lost 4 bases, and 14 bases lay in between. Germline CDR1 KGHDR, CDR2 SFDVKD.

This receptor was taken from a young man with Graves' ophthalmopathy. This rearrangement joins TRBV24-1 to TRBJ2-3; no firm D call. The sample taken for sequencing was blood. CDR3 residues: CATSDPRSGPDTQYF. CDR3 DNA sequence: TGTGCCACCAGTGACCCGCGCTCCGGCCCAGATACGCAGTATTTT.